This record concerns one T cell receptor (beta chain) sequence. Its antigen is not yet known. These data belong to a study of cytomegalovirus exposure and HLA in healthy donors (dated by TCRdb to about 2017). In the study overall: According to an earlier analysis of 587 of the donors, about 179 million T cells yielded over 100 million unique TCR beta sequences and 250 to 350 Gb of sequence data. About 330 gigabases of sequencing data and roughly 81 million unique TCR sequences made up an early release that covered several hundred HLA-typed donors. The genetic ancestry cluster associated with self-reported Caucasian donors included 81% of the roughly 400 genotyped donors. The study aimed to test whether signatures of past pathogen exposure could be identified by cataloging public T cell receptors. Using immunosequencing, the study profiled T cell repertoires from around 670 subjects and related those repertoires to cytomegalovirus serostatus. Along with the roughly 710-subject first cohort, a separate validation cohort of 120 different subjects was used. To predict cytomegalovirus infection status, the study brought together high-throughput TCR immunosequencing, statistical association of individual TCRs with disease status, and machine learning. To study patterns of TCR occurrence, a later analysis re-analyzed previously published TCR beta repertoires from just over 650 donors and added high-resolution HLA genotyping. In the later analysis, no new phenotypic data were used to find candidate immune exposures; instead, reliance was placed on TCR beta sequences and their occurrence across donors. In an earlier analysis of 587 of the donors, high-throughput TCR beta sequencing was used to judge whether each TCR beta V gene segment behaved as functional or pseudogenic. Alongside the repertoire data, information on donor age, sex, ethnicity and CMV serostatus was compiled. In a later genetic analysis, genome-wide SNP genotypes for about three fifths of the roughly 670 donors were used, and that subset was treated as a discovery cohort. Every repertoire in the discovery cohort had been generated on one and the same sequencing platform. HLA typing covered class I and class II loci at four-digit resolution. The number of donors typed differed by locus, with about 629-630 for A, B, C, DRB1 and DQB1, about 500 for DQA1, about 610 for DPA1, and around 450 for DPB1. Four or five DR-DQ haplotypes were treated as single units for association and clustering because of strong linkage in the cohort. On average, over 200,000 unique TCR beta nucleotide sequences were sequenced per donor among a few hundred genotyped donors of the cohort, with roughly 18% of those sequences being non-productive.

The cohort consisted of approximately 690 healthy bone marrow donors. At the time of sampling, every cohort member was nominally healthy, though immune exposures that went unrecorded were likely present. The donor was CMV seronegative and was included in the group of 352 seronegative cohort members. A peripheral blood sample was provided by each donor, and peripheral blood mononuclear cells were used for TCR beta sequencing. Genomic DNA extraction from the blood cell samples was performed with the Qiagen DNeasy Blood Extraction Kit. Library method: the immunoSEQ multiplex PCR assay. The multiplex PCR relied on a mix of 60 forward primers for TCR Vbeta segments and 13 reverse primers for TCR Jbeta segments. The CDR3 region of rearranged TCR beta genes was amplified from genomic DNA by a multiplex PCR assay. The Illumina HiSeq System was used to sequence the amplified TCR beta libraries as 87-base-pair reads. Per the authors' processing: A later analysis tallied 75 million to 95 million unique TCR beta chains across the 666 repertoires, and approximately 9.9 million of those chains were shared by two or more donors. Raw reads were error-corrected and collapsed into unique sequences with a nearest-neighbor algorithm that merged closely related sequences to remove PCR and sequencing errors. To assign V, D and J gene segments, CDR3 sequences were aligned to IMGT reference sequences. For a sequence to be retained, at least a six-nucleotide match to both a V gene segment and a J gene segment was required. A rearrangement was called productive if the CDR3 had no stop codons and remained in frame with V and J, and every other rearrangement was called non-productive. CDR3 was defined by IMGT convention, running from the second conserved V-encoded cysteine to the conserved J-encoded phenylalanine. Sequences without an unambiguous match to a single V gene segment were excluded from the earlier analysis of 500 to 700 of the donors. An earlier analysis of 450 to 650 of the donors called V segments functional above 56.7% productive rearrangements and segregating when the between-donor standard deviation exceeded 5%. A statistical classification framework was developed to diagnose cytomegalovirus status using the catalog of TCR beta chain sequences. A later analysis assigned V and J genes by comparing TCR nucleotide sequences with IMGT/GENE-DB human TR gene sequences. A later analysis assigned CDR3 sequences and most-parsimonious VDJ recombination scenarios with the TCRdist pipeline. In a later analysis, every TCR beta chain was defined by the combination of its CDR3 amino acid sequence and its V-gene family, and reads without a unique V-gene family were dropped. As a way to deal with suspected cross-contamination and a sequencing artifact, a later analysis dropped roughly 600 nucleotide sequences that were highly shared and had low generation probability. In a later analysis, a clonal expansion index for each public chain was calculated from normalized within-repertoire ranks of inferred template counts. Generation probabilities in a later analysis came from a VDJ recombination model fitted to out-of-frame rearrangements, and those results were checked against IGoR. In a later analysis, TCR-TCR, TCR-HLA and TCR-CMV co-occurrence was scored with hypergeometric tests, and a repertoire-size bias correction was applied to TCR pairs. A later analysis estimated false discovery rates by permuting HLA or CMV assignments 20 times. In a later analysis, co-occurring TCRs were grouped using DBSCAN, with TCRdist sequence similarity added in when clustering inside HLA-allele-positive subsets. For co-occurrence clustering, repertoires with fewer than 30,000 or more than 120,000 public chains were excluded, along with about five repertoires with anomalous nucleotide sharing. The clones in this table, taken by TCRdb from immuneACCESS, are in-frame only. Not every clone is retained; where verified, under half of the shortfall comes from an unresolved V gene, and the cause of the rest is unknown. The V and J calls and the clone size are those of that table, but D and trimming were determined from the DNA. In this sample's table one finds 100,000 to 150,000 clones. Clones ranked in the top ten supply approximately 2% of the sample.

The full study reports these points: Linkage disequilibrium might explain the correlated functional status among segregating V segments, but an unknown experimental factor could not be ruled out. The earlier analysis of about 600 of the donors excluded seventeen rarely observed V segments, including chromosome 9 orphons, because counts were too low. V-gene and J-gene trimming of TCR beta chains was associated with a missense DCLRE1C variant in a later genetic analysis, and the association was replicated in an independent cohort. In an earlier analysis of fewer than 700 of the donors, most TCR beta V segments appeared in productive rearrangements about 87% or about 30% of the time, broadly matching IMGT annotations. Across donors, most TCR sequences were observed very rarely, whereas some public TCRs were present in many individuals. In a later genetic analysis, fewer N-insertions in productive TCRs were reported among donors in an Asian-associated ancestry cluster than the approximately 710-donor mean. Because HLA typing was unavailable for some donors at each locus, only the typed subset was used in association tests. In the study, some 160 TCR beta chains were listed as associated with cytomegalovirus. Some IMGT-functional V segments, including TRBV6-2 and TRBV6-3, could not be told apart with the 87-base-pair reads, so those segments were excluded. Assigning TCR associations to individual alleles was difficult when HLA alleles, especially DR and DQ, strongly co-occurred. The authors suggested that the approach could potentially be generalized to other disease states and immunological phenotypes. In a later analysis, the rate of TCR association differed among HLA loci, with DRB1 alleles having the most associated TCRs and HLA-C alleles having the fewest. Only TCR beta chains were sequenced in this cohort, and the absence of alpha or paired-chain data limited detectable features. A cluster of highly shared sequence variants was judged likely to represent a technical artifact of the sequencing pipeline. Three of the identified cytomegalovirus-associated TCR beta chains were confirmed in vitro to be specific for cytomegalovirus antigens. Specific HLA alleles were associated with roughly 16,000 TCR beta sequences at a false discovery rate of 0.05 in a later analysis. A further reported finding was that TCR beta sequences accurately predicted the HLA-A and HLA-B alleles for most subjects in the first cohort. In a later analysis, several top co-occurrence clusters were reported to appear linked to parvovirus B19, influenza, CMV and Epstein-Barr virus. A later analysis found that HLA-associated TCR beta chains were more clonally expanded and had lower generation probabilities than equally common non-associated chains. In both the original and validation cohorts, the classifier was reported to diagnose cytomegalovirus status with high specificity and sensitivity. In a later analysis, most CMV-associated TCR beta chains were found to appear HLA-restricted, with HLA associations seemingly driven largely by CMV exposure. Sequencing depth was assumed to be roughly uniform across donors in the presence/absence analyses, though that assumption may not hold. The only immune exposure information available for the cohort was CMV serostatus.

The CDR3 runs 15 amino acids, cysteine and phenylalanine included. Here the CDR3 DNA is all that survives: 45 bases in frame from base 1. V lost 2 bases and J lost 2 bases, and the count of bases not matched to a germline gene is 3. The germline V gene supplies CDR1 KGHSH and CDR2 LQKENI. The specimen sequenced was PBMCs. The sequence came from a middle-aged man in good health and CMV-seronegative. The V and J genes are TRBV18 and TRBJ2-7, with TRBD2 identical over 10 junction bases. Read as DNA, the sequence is TGTGCCAGCTCACCAGGACTAGCGGATACCTACGAGCAGTACTTC. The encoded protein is CASSPGLADTYEQYF.